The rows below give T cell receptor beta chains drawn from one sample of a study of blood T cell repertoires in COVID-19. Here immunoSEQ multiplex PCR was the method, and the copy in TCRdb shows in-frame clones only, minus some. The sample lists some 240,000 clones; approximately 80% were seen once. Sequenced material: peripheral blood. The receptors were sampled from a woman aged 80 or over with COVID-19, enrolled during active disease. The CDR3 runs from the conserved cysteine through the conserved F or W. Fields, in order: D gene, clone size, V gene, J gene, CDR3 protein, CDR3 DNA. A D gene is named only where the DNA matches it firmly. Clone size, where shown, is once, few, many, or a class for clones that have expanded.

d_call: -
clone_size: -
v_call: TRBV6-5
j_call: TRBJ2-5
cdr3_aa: CASSLSRGQETQYF
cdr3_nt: TGTGCCAGCAGTTTGAGCCGGGGGCAAGAGACCCAGTACTTC

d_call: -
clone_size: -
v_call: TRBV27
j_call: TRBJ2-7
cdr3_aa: CASSLNRVSAYEQYF
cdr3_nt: TGTGCCAGCAGTTTAAACAGGGTTTCGGCCTACGAGCAGTACTTC

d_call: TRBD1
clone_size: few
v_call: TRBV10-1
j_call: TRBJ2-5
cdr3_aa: CASSDSRTGKETQYF
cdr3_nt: TGCGCCAGCAGTGATTCCCGGACAGGGAAAGAGACCCAGTACTTC

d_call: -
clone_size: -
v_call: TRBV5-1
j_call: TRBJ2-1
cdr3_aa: CASKPDSYNEQFF
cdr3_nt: TGCGCCAGCAAGCCTGACTCCTACAATGAGCAGTTCTTC

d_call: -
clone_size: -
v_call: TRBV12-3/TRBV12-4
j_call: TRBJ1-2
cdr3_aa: CASRGRGYGYTF
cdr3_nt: TGTGCCAGCAGGGGGCGAGGCTATGGCTACACCTTC

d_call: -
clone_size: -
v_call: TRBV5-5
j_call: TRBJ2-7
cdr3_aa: CASSLVYSYEQYF
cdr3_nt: TGTGCCAGCAGCTTGGTTTACAGCTACGAGCAGTACTTC

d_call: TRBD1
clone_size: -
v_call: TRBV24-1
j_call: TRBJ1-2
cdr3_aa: CATSGGTGSYGYTF
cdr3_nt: TGTGCCACCAGTGGGGGGACAGGGTCCTATGGCTACACCTTC

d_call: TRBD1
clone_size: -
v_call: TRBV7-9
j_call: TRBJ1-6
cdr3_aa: CASSLGQGFYNSPLHF
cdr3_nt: TGTGCCAGCAGCTTAGGACAGGGATTCTATAATTCACCCCTCCACTTT

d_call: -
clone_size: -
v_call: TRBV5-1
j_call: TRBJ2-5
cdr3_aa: CASSPGETQYF
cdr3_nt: TGCGCCAGCAGCCCGGGGGAGACCCAGTACTTC

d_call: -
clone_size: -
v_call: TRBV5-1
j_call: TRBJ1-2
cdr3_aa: CASSYDKDYGYTF
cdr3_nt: TGCGCCAGCAGCTACGACAAGGACTATGGCTACACCTTC

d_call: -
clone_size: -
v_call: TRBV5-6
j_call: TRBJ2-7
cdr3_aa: CASSFNYEQYF
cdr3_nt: TGTGCCAGCAGCTTTAACTACGAGCAGTACTTC

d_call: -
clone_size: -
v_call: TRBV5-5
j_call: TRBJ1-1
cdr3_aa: CASSANPGQSEAFF
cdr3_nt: TGTGCCAGCAGCGCAAACCCCGGACAGAGTGAAGCTTTCTTT

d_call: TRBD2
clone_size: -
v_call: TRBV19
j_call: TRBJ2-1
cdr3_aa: CASTPSGSNGEQFF
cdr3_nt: TGTGCCAGTACCCCTAGCGGGAGTAATGGTGAGCAGTTCTTC

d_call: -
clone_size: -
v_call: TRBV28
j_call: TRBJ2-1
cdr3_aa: CASDPTGATSYNEQFF
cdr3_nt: TGTGCCAGCGACCCGACAGGCGCGACCTCCTACAATGAGCAGTTCTTC

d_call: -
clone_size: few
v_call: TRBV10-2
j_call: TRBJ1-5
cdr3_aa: CASRATAYSNQPQHF
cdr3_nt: TGCGCCAGCAGGGCGACAGCTTATAGCAATCAGCCCCAGCATTTT

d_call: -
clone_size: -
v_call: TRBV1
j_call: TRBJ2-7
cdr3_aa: CTSSRTRDTYEQYF
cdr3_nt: TGCACCAGCAGCCGTACACGGGACACTTACGAGCAGTACTTC

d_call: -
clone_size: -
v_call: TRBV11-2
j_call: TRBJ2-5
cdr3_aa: CASRRDTALQETQYF
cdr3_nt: TGTGCCAGCAGACGGGACACGGCGCTTCAAGAGACCCAGTACTTC

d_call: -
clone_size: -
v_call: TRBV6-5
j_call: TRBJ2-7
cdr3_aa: CASSYSHSSSYEQYF
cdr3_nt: TGTGCCAGCAGTTACTCCCACAGCAGCTCCTACGAGCAGTACTTC

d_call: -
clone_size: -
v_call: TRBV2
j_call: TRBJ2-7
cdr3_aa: CASSDETAPGISYEQYF
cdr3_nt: TGTGCCAGCAGTGATGAGACAGCACCAGGAATTAGTTACGAGCAGTACTTC

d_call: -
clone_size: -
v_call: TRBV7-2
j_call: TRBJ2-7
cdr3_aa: CASSLAGLGLAYEQYF
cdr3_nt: TGTGCCAGCAGCTTAGCGGGCCTGGGACTCGCCTACGAGCAGTACTTC